Below, 18 T cell receptor beta chains from the same sample are listed, as sequenced in a study of identical twins. TCRdb reanalysed the 5' RACE reads using MiXCR and keeps one entry per CDR3 protein. The table has more than 650,000 distinct CDR3 sequences, 5.5% to 6.5% seen once. The source material was naive T cells sorted from blood. The receptors come from a man younger than 35 in good health.

The V gene is TRBV18, the J gene TRBJ2-2; the D is unclear. This CDR3 contains 20 residues. In germline, CDR1 is KGHSH, CDR2 LQKENI. V lost 2 bases, J lost 0 bases, and 22 bases lay in between. CDR3 loop: CASSPIRTGPTGANTGELFF. The CDR3 bases are TGTGCCAGCTCACCAATCCGGACGGGCCCAACCGGCGCGAACACCGGGGAGCTGTTTTTT.

The chain is built from TRBV4-3 and TRBJ2-7; TRBD2 agrees at 9 bases. Germline CDR1 and CDR2: LGHNA and YSLEER. This CDR3 region has 18 residues. Losses at the gene ends were 0 bases for V and 2 bases for J; bases not matched to a gene: 11. The CDR3 nucleotides are TGCGCCAGCAGCCAAGATTCCCTTAGCGGGAGTGGGACCTACGAGCAGTACTTC. Residues: CASSQDSLSGSGTYEQYF.

This clonotype has a count of ten or more. This chain links TRBV20-1 with TRBJ2-1; D gene ambiguous. The V gene lost 5 bases and the J gene lost 5 bases, with 10 bases spanning the gap. This CDR3 comprises 12 residues. Germline CDR1 is DFQATT and CDR2 is SNEGSKA (reference sequence). CDR3 nucleotides: TGCAGTGCTCGACCCCAAAACAATGAGCAGTTCTTC. Its protein is CSARPQNNEQFF.

This clonotype was detected ten times or more. This rearrangement joins TRBV29-1 to TRBJ2-5; D uncertain. CDR1 and CDR2 (germline): SQVTM, ANQGSEA. The ends were cut back, 6 bases at V and 5 bases at J, with 13 bases in the middle. This CDR3 has 12 amino acids. The CDR3 is CSVEPHSETQYF. In DNA, the CDR3 is TGCAGCGTCGAGCCACATTCGGAGACCCAGTACTTC.

At least ten counts were recorded for this clonotype. This chain connects TRBV12-3 or TRBV12-4 to TRBJ2-7; D is possibly TRBD2 (6 bases). This CDR3 is built from 15 residues. V shed 7 bases and J shed 0 bases, with 16 bases lying between them. CDR3 bases: TGTGCCAGCAAGCACGCTAGCGAACCCTCCTACGAGCAGTACTTC. Translation: CASKHASEPSYEQYF.

A few counts support this clonotype. The rearrangement links TRBV6-1 to TRBJ2-3; the D gene is possibly TRBD2 (5 bases). CDR1 is MNHNS and CDR2 is SASEGT in the germline V gene. The V and J ends lost 5 bases and 0 bases respectively, with 15 bases between them. The CDR3 sequence is 16 residues long. CDR3 loop: CASSPGLFASTDTQYF. The CDR3, as DNA: TGTGCCAGCAGTCCCGGACTGTTTGCTAGCACAGATACGCAGTATTTT.

This chain links TRBV2 with TRBJ2-2, with 7 bases that match TRBD1. There are 14 residues in the CDR3. Germline V gives CDR1 SNHLY, CDR2 FYNNEI. V trimming: 6 bases; J trimming: 3 bases; junction bases outside the gene matches: 4. CDR3 nucleotide sequence: TGTGCCAGCAGGGACAGGCCATACACCGGGGAGCTGTTTTTT. Residues: CASRDRPYTGELFF.

In its sample, this clonotype was seen many times. The CDR3 nucleotides are TGTGCCAGCAGTTTAGGCCTTTGGGGAGAGCAGTACTTC. Amino acid sequence: CASSLGLWGEQYF. The chain couples TRBV27 to TRBJ2-7; no definite D call. V was trimmed by 2 bases and J by 7 bases, leaving 12 bases between them. This CDR3 contains 13 residues. CDR1 is MNHEY and CDR2 is SMNVEV in the germline V gene (reference sequence).

This clonotype was detected ten times or more. This chain joins TRBV4-3 and TRBJ1-1; TRBD1 matches 7 bases. CDR3 length: 14 residues. Germline CDR1 and CDR2: LGHNA and YSLEER. J gave up 4 bases and V 4 bases, and 6 bases lay outside the gene matches. The CDR3 protein is CASSRTQGGTEAFF. The DNA for the CDR3 is TGCGCCAGCAGCCGGACCCAGGGGGGCACTGAAGCTTTCTTT.

The chain recombines TRBV5-1 with TRBJ2-6; D remains ambiguous. Trimming removed 7 bases at V and 0 bases at J, with 8 bases between. CDR1 is SGHRS and CDR2 is YFSETQ in the germline V gene. This CDR3 contains 14 residues. DNA of the CDR3: TGCGCCAGCGCGGCGGACTCTGGGGCCAACGTCCTGACTTTC. Encoded protein: CASAADSGANVLTF.

Concerning this clonotype itself: A clone one base away is much larger, so this may be a read error. The V and J genes are TRBV7-2 and TRBJ2-7; D gene ambiguous. The CDR3 has 13 residues. Germline values: CDR1 SGHTA, CDR2 FQGNSA. As DNA, the CDR3 is TGTGACAGCAGCTTAGACGCTTACTACGAGCAGTACTTC. Residues: CDSSLDAYYEQYF.

The chain joins TRBV6-5 to TRBJ1-5; D remains unclear. V shed 2 bases and J shed 3 bases, with 11 bases lying between them. Germline CDR1 is MNHEY and CDR2 is SVGAGI. This CDR3 contains 15 residues. As DNA, the CDR3 is TGTGCCAGCAGTTACAAGGACGGACTCAATCAGCCCCAGCATTTT. This codes for CASSYKDGLNQPQHF.

This clonotype was seen only a few times. This chain links TRBV3-1 with TRBJ2-1; no firm D call. Germline assignment: CDR1 LGHDT and CDR2 YNNKEL (reference sequence). V gave up 1 base and J gave up 2 bases, with 9 bases separating them. This CDR3 contains 15 residues. The CDR3 here is CASSQGLSPYNEQFF. The CDR3 DNA follows: TGTGCCAGCAGCCAAGGCCTAAGCCCCTACAATGAGCAGTTCTTC.

The chain combines TRBV6-1 with TRBJ1-4, with D possibly matching TRBD1 (5 bases). Germline CDR1 is MNHNS and CDR2 is SASEGT. Trimming took off 6 bases at V and 8 bases at J, with 19 bases between the two ends. The CDR3 is made up of 15 amino acids. Here the CDR3 reads CASRRPGGAEEKLFF. CDR3 nucleotide sequence: TGTGCCAGCAGGAGACCGGGAGGGGCAGAAGAAAAACTGTTTTTT.

The chain is built from TRBV6-1 and TRBJ2-5, with D perhaps matching TRBD2 (6 bases). From germline, CDR1 is MNHNS and CDR2 SASEGT. With 11 bases removed from V and 11 bases from J, the gap between germline ends came to 27 bases. The CDR3 has 14 residues. The CDR3 is CASGVGTAFGEQYF. The DNA for the CDR3 is TGTGCCTCGGGGGTCGGGACGGCGTTCGGGGAGCAGTACTTC.

This clonotype occurred many times. The rearrangement links TRBV4-2 to TRBJ1-1, with a tentative D call TRBD1 (5 bases). CDR3 size: 15 residues. Trimming removed 0 bases at V and 3 bases at J, with 11 bases between. Germline CDR1 and CDR2: LGHNA and YNFKEQ. The DNA of the CDR3 is TGTGCCAGCAGCCAAGACGGGGGAGGGGACACTGAAGCTTTCTTT. Protein sequence: CASSQDGGGDTEAFF.

This clonotype was found many times. The V gene is TRBV19, the J gene TRBJ2-1; D is undetermined. The CDR3 runs to 14 residues. Between the trimmed V and J ends, which lost 5 bases and 3 bases, there was a span of 11 bases. Germline V gives CDR1 LNHDA, CDR2 SQIVND (reference sequence). The CDR3: CASSASPIYNEQFF. CDR3 bases: TGTGCCAGTAGTGCCTCCCCGATCTACAATGAGCAGTTCTTC.

The gene calls are TRBV5-1 and TRBJ1-3; the D gene is possibly TRBD1 (5 bases). Trimming left V 4 bases short and J 1 base short, with 15 bases between. The CDR3 runs 16 residues. From germline, CDR1 is SGHRS and CDR2 YFSETQ. For the CDR3, the DNA is TGCGCCAGCAGCCCGCCGGGACCTCAGTCTGGAAACACCATATATTTT. Translating it yields CASSPPGPQSGNTIYF.